The clone carrying this TCR beta chain was recorded once. The data were obtained in a study of T cell changes during pregnancy in multiple sclerosis. Here immunoSEQ multiplex PCR was the method, and the copy in TCRdb shows in-frame clones only, minus some. The top ten hold roughly 2.5% of the sample, which has approximately 85,000 clones, approximately 94% seen once. The TCR was taken from a female donor with multiple sclerosis, enrolled in a pregnancy study. This material consisted of peripheral blood, taken in the third trimester of pregnancy.

The CDR3 region is CASSIARQGTGTF. CDR3 in DNA: TGTGCCAGTAGTATAGCCCGACAGGGAACGGGCACCTTC. The chain uses TRBV19 and TRBJ1-2; 7 bases fit TRBD1. Germline loops: CDR1 LNHDA, CDR2 SQIVND (reference sequence). J gave up 13 bases and V 1 base, and 9 bases lay outside the gene matches. This CDR3 comprises 13 residues.